The following is a TCR beta chain sequence with its context. The PCR made use of 60 Vbeta and 13 Jbeta primers. Clones were read by immunoSEQ multiplex PCR, and TCRdb kept only the in-frame ones, dropping some. The sample has over 100,000 clones; about two thirds are singletons. This sample was taken from a study of cytomegalovirus exposure and HLA in healthy donors. Study-level background: Out of about 179 million T cells, an earlier analysis found about 120 million unique TCR beta sequences in total.

Deletions cut 4 bases from V and 0 bases from J, with 13 bases between. Germline CDR1 is SNHLY and CDR2 is FYNNEI. The length of the CDR3 is 16 residues. The chain is built from TRBV2 and TRBJ1-3; D is possibly TRBD1 (5 bases). The receptor was derived from a man younger than 45 in good health and CMV-seropositive. Sequencing used PBMCs. In nucleotides, the CDR3 is TGTGCCAGCAGTGCCCGGACATTCAGCTCTGGAAACACCATATATTTT. Protein product: CASSARTFSSGNTIYF.